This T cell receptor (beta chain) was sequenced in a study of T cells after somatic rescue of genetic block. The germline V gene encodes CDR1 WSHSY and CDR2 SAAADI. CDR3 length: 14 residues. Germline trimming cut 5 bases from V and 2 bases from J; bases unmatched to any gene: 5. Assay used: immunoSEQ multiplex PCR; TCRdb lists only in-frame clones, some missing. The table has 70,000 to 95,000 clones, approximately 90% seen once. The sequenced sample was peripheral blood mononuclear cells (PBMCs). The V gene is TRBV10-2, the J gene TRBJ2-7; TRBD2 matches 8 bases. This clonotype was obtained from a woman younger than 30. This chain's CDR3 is CASSSLAGPYEQYF. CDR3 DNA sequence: TGCGCCAGCAGTTCGCTAGCGGGTCCCTACGAGCAGTACTTC.